The 27 T cell receptor beta chains reported below all come from one sample, sequenced in a study of identical twins. TCRdb processed the 5' RACE reads anew with MiXCR; each CDR3 protein has one entry. The sample comprises 400,000 to 500,000 distinct CDR3 sequences, less than 20% of which are singletons, and 9.5% to 15% rests with the top ten. Sequencing used naive T cells sorted from blood. The receptors here all came from a middle-aged man in good health.

This clonotype was found a few times. V and J are TRBV2 and TRBJ2-3; possible D gene TRBD2, 6 bases. Germline loops: CDR1 SNHLY, CDR2 FYNNEI. Trimming cost V 8 bases and J 4 bases, with 13 bases left between them. The CDR3 consists of 13 residues. CDR3 DNA sequence: TGTGCCAGCCACTCAGTAGCGGCAGATACGCAGTATTTT. This codes for CASHSVAADTQYF.

The chain recombines TRBV6-1 with TRBJ1-5, with a possible D match to TRBD1 (5 bases). The CDR3 extends over 15 amino acids. V lost 5 bases and J lost 5, with 16 bases in between. Per the germline V gene, CDR1 is MNHNS and CDR2 is SASEGT. This CDR3 reads CASSPQDSYYQPQHF. CDR3 nucleotides: TGTGCCAGCAGTCCTCAAGACAGCTATTATCAGCCCCAGCATTTT.

This clonotype appeared a few times. V is TRBV30 and J is TRBJ1-1, with D hard to call. V was shortened by 0 bases and J by 10 bases, with 6 bases between the two germline ends. The CDR3 runs 10 residues. Germline values: CDR1 GTSNPN, CDR2 SVGIG (reference sequence). The CDR3 is CAWSVPRAFF. DNA of the CDR3: TGTGCCTGGAGTGTACCCCGAGCTTTCTTT.

The V call is TRBV7-2, the J call TRBJ1-6, with a tentative D call TRBD1 (6 bases). V dropped 3 bases and J dropped 7 bases, with 10 bases sitting between them. CDR1 is SGHTA, CDR2 FQGNSA, per germline. CDR3 length equals 14 residues. CDR3 protein: CASSFRQVNSPLHF. The CDR3 nucleotides are TGTGCCAGCAGCTTTAGACAGGTGAATTCACCCCTCCACTTT.

The chain uses TRBV5-1 and TRBJ1-2; D is possibly TRBD1 (5 bases). Trimming removed 4 bases from V and 4 bases from J, with 20 bases in between. The CDR3 runs to 16 residues. The V gene's germline CDR1 is SGHRS and CDR2 YFSETQ. The CDR3 DNA follows: TGCGCCAGCAGCCCATCGCATGGTGGGGCTTTCTATGGCTACACCTTC. It specifies CASSPSHGGAFYGYTF.

The chain employs TRBV12-3 or TRBV12-4 and TRBJ2-7; TRBD1 is a possible D gene (5 bases). V dropped 4 bases and J dropped 5 bases, with 15 bases sitting between them. The CDR3 is made up of 14 amino acids. CDR3 nucleotides: TGTGCCAGCAGTTATGGACACTCCTTAAACGAGCAGTACTTC. Its protein product is CASSYGHSLNEQYF.

This clonotype was counted between two and nine times. V is TRBV15 and J is TRBJ1-6; 8 bases line up with TRBD1. The CDR3 has 15 residues. CDR1 is LNHNV and CDR2 is YYDKDF in the germline V gene (reference sequence). Losses at the gene ends were 4 bases for V and 7 bases for J; bases not matched to a gene: 6. This CDR3 is CATSTRQGRNSPLHF. In nucleotides, the CDR3 is TGTGCCACCAGCACCAGACAGGGGAGGAATTCACCCCTCCACTTT.

V gene TRBV11-2 combines with J gene TRBJ2-3, with TRBD2 matching over 10 bases. From germline, CDR1 is SGHAT and CDR2 FQNNGV. This CDR3 region has 18 residues. Unmatched junction bases numbered 12, after V lost 2 bases and J lost 4 bases. CDR3 region: CASSLFSGRATGADTQYF. For the CDR3, the DNA is TGTGCCAGCAGCTTATTCAGCGGGAGGGCTACCGGGGCAGATACGCAGTATTTT. The full variable domain, with the rest looked up from reference TRBV11-2 and TRBJ2-3, is EAGVAQSPRYKIIEKRQSVAFWCNPISGHATLYWYQQILGQGPKLLIQFQNNGVVDDSQLPKDRFSAERLKGVDSTLKIQPAKLEDSAVYLCASSLFSGRATGADTQYFGPGTRLTVL.

V and J are TRBV12-3 or TRBV12-4 and TRBJ2-7; perhaps TRBD1 as D (6 bases). V was pared by 5 bases and J by 3 bases, with 20 bases between. This CDR3 is 16 amino acids long. The CDR3 reads CASSRSYDRQLYEQYF. The CDR3 DNA is TGTGCCAGCAGTCGCTCCTACGACAGGCAACTCTACGAGCAGTACTTC.

The chain carries TRBV7-9 and TRBJ1-2; no definite D call. The V gene's germline CDR1 is SEHNR and CDR2 FQNEAQ (reference sequence). The ends were cut back, 5 bases at V and 6 bases at J, with 16 bases in the middle. This CDR3 comprises 14 residues. The CDR3 here is CASSPLSGEDGYTF. For the CDR3, the DNA is TGTGCCAGCAGCCCCCTCAGTGGGGAGGATGGCTACACCTTC.

This clonotype appeared many times. This rearrangement joins TRBV28 to TRBJ2-1, with a possible D match to TRBD2 (6 bases). V was trimmed by 10 bases and J by 2 bases, leaving 21 bases between them. CDR3 length equals 16 residues. Germline CDR1 reads MDHEN; CDR2 reads SYDVKM. The CDR3 spells CATIPGSDYAYNEQFF. CDR3 coding DNA: TGTGCCACCATCCCTGGCTCGGACTACGCCTACAATGAGCAGTTCTTC. The full variable domain, its missing parts supplied by reference TRBV28 and TRBJ2-1, is DVKVTQSSRYLVKRTGEKVFLECVQDMDHENMFWYRQDPGLGLRLIYFSYDVKMKEKGDIPEGYSVSREKKERFSLILESASTNQTSMYLCATIPGSDYAYNEQFFGPGTRLTVL.

J is TRBJ1-1 and V is TRBV4-1, with a weak D call TRBD1 (5 bases). CDR3 length equals 14 residues. CDR1 is MGHRA and CDR2 is YSYEKL in the germline V gene. V was cut by 1 base and J by 7 bases, with 13 bases left in between. As DNA, the CDR3 is TGCGCCAGCAGCCAAGGGGACGGTAACGATGAAGCTTTCTTT. Translation gives CASSQGDGNDEAFF.

The rearrangement uses TRBV6-2 or TRBV6-3 and TRBJ2-3; 7 bases fit TRBD2. The trim removed 0 bases at V and 0 bases at J, leaving 15 bases unmatched. The CDR3 consists of 20 residues. Germline-derived CDR1 and CDR2 are MNHEY and SVGEGT. The CDR3 DNA reads as TGTGCCAGCAGTTACTCGGCGCGGGAGCACATTATCGCTAGCACAGATACGCAGTATTTT. The encoded protein is CASSYSAREHIIASTDTQYF.

There are a few counts of this clonotype. The chain is built from TRBV6-5 and TRBJ2-7; the D gene is possibly TRBD2 (5 bases). Trimming cost V 2 bases and J 0 bases, with 11 bases left between them. Looked up from germline, CDR1 is MNHEY and CDR2 is SVGAGI. The CDR3 length is 15 residues. CDR3 residues: CASSYSGGPSYEQYF. CDR3 nucleotide sequence: TGTGCCAGCAGTTACAGCGGAGGTCCCTCCTACGAGCAGTACTTC.

This clonotype was found many times. The V and J genes are TRBV29-1 and TRBJ1-1; TRBD1 might be the D (6 bases). The CDR3 consists of 13 residues. The V end lost 7 bases, the J end lost 2 bases, and 14 bases lay between the germline ends. Germline V gene sequence: CDR1 SQVTM, CDR2 ANQGSEA. CDR3 bases: TGCAGCGCCGGACAGACGGGAAACACTGAAGCTTTCTTT. Its translation is CSAGQTGNTEAFF.

The rearrangement joins TRBV5-5 to TRBJ2-1; D is possibly TRBD1 (5 bases). The length of the CDR3 is 14 residues. V was cut by 5 bases and J by 6 bases, with 15 bases left in between. The germline V gene has CDR1 SGHKS and CDR2 YYEKEE (reference sequence). CDR3 in DNA: TGTGCCAGCAGTCCCGAAGCAGGGTCCAATGAGCAGTTCTTC. Translated: CASSPEAGSNEQFF.

J is TRBJ1-1 and V is TRBV19; D not resolved. Germline V gives CDR1 LNHDA, CDR2 SQIVND (reference sequence). This CDR3 is built from 16 residues. Trimming left V 5 bases short and J 0 bases short, with 16 bases between. CDR3 bases: TGTGCCAGTAGTGGACGGGAATCCGTTTTGAACACTGAAGCTTTCTTT. Protein sequence: CASSGRESVLNTEAFF. The full variable domain, with the rest looked up from reference TRBV19 and TRBJ1-1, is DGGITQSPKYLFRKEGQNVTLSCEQNLNHDAMYWYRQDPGQGLRLIYYSQIVNDFQKGDIAEGYSVSREKKESFPLTVTSAQKNPTAFYLCASSGRESVLNTEAFFGQGTRLTVV.

This clonotype was observed a few times. This rearrangement joins TRBV6-2 or TRBV6-3 to TRBJ2-1; the D is unclear. From germline, CDR1 is MNHEY and CDR2 SVGEGT. The length of the CDR3 is 11 residues. Deletions cut 5 bases from V and 10 bases from J, with 9 bases between. The CDR3 is CASSEDWEQFF. CDR3 sequence (DNA): TGTGCCAGCAGTGAAGACTGGGAGCAGTTCTTC.

The rearrangement uses TRBV7-2 and TRBJ2-6, with 9 bases aligning to TRBD1. V dropped 5 bases and J dropped 12; count of bases not matched to a gene: 14. Germline loops: CDR1 SGHTA, CDR2 FQGNSA. The CDR3 is 16 amino acids. The CDR3 DNA sequence: TGTGCCAGCAGCATCCCCCGGGACAGGGCATCCCCCGTCCTGACTTTC. It specifies CASSIPRDRASPVLTF. The whole variable domain, remainder taken from reference TRBV7-2 and TRBJ2-6, is GAGVSQSPSNKVTEKGKDVELRCDPISGHTALYWYRQSLGQGLEFLIYFQGNSAPDKSGLPSDRFSAERTGGSVSTLTIQRTQQEDSAVYLCASSIPRDRASPVLTFGAGSRLTVL.

This clonotype was found a few times. The chain has TRBV20-1 and TRBJ2-1, with 11 bases aligning to TRBD2. The V gene's germline CDR1 is DFQATT and CDR2 SNEGSKA (reference sequence). The V and J ends lost 3 bases and 9 bases, in that order; junction bases with no gene match: 10. This CDR3 comprises 15 residues. The CDR3: CSASGLAGVFTEQFF. The CDR3 DNA follows: TGCAGTGCTAGCGGACTAGCGGGCGTGTTTACTGAGCAGTTCTTC.

This clonotype was recorded a few times. This chain links TRBV5-5 with TRBJ2-7; D is perhaps TRBD1 (6 bases). Germline V gives CDR1 SGHKS, CDR2 YYEKEE (reference sequence). V lost 1 base and J 5 bases, leaving 13 bases between the germline ends. This CDR3 contains 14 residues. The CDR3 nucleotides read TGTGCCAGCAGCTTGAAGTCGGGACAAAACGAGCAGTACTTC. Translated: CASSLKSGQNEQYF.

Ten or more counts support this clonotype. The chain uses TRBV20-1 and TRBJ2-7; D might be TRBD1 (6 bases). The V end lost 0 bases, the J end lost 0 bases, and 12 bases lay between the germline ends. Germline V lookup: CDR1 DFQATT, CDR2 SNEGSKA (reference sequence). This CDR3 comprises 15 residues. The CDR3 region has the DNA TGCAGTGCTAGAGAATTGTGGGACATCTCCTACGAGCAGTACTTC. Translating it yields CSARELWDISYEQYF.

Ten or more counts support this clonotype. The CDR3 reads CAISESRGTSVAQYF. The CDR3, as DNA: TGTGCCATCAGTGAGTCGCGGGGCACCTCCGTGGCCCAGTACTTC. This rearrangement joins TRBV10-3 to TRBJ2-5; D is possibly TRBD2 (6 bases). Trimming cost V 0 bases and J 9 bases, with 17 bases left between them. The CDR3 consists of 15 residues. Germline V gives CDR1 ENHRY, CDR2 SYGVKD.

The rearrangement links TRBV6-1 to TRBJ1-2; D is uncertain. The germline V gene encodes CDR1 MNHNS and CDR2 SASEGT. With 4 bases removed from V and 4 bases from J, the gap between germline ends came to 7 bases. The CDR3 totals 12 residues. DNA of the CDR3: TGTGCCAGCAGTGGGAATTCCTATGGCTACACCTTC. This gives the protein CASSGNSYGYTF.

The chain links TRBV20-1 to TRBJ1-6; 7 bases map to TRBD1. Per the germline V gene, CDR1 is DFQATT and CDR2 is SNEGSKA (reference sequence). V dropped 2 bases and J dropped 7; count of bases not matched to a gene: 8. This CDR3 contains 15 residues. DNA of the CDR3: TGCAGTGCTAGAAGGGACAGATGGGGAAATTCACCCCTCCACTTT. Amino acids: CSARRDRWGNSPLHF.

This chain uses TRBV12-3 or TRBV12-4 with TRBJ2-3; 8 bases match TRBD1. Trimming cost V 4 bases and J 2 bases; bases outside gene matches: 8. CDR3 length: 16 residues. Here the CDR3 DNA reads TGTGCCAGCAGTTCAGCCCCGGGACAGGACACAGATACGCAGTATTTT. This gives the protein CASSSAPGQDTDTQYF.

J is TRBJ2-3 and V is TRBV7-2; tentatively, D is TRBD2 (6 bases). This CDR3 spans 16 amino acids. The germline V and J ends were trimmed by 0 bases and 4 bases, with 14 bases remaining between them. CDR1 and CDR2 from the germline V gene are SGHTA and FQGNSA. Written as DNA, the CDR3 is TGTGCCAGCAGCTTAGCACCGACTAGTGAGGCAGATACGCAGTATTTT. Translation gives CASSLAPTSEADTQYF. Together with reference TRBV7-2 and TRBJ2-3, the CDR3 gives the full variable domain: GAGVSQSPSNKVTEKGKDVELRCDPISGHTALYWYRQSLGQGLEFLIYFQGNSAPDKSGLPSDRFSAERTGGSVSTLTIQRTQQEDSAVYLCASSLAPTSEADTQYFGPGTRLTVL.